Sequencing of this T cell receptor (beta chain) was carried out in a study of CXCR4 blockade with PD-1 therapy in pancreatic cancer (dated by TCRdb to the late 2010s). About the investigation overall: The study combined multiplex immunohistochemistry and TCRbeta immunosequencing of resected pancreatic ductal adenocarcinoma with ex vivo slice culture testing PD-1 and CXCR4 blockade. Two geographically distinct regions were TCR-sequenced from each of about six tumors to assess intratumoral heterogeneity.

Notes on this clone: Its binding antigen is unknown. No much larger clonotype is one base removed from it; base qualities were not supplied.

What the work shows at the level of the full study, not this receptor alone: Amino acid clone frequency correlated strongly with the number of distinct nucleotide rearrangements encoding it, suggesting convergent selection by common tumor antigens. Because only TCRbeta chains were sequenced, true antigen-specificity overlap among convergent dominant clones remained unconfirmed while awaiting paired alpha-beta single-cell sequencing. Clonal expansion was observed in tumors, with a mean productive clonality of 0.14 compared with approximately 0.051 in healthy blood, but no correlation between clonality and survival was found.

The archived tumor blocks came from patients who had not received neoadjuvant therapy before resection. For the preserved-tissue arm, the study drew on more than 29 surgical resection samples taken from some 26 pancreatic ductal adenocarcinoma patients who had not been treated previously. DNA for the resection arm was extracted from ten 5-micron curls of FFPE tumor lying next to the multiplex immunohistochemistry slide. The CDR3 numbers 17 residues from cysteine through phenylalanine. Solely the CDR3 DNA is kept, with 51 bases framed from the first base. V ends up 1 base short and J 7 bases short, with an unmatched junction base count of 14. In the germline V gene, CDR1 corresponds to KGHSH and CDR2 to LQKENI. Using the immunoSEQ Assay at Adaptive Biotechnologies, the researchers immunosequenced TCRbeta CDR3 regions from the extracted DNA. The original methods were these. To measure the absolute abundance of each unique TCRbeta CDR3, the sequences were collapsed and filtered. Clonality was calculated as 1 minus Pielou's evenness, with only productive in-frame rearrangements included in the computation. For regional overlap, the top 100 nucleotide rearrangements were followed across paired samples, and the Morisita index was used to compare paired samples against unrelated samples. The immunoSEQ Rearrangement Details tool was used to assess whether nucleotide rearrangements converged onto identical amino acid sequences. TCRdb took over this immuneACCESS table, retaining in-frame rearrangements with V and J assigned. Such tables are incomplete; in checked studies, under half of the missing clones stem from an unresolved V gene, and the remainder is unexplained. V and J calls plus clone size are reproduced from that table; the DNA served to infer D and trimming. This sample is represented by nearly 6,000 clones; roughly 35% of them were singletons. The ten largest clones take up less than 15% of the sample.

The sequence was collected from a human donor with pancreatic ductal adenocarcinoma. Material: tumor tissue. This sequence uses TRBV18 and TRBJ2-7; TRBD2 agrees with 9 junctional bases. CDR3 protein: CASSPRGSGGFIMEQYF. In nucleotide form, the sequence is TGTGCCAGCTCACCACGGGGAAGCGGGGGGTTTATAATGGAGCAGTACTTC.